Listed below are T cell receptor beta chains from one sample, sequenced in a study of OX40 agonist ivuxolimab in advanced cancers. The table came from immunoSEQ multiplex PCR; TCRdb's copy has only in-frame clones and leaves some out. The table lists approximately 41,000 clones, about 86% of them singletons. The material sequenced was CD4+ or CD8+ T cells sorted from blood, taken in a trial of the OX40 agonist ivuxolimab. The receptor source for this set is an adult with an advanced solid tumor such as melanoma, head and neck, liver or kidney cancer. Both conserved end residues are part of each CDR3. D genes are given only for firm matches. Not all rows give a size; the values are once, few, many and, for expanded clones, a class.

D | J | V | size | CDR3 | DNA
TRBD2 | TRBJ2-1 | TRBV14 | . | CASSQDGGLALYNEQFF | TGTGCCAGCAGCCAAGATGGGGGACTAGCGCTTTACAATGAGCAGTTCTTC
. | TRBJ2-2 | TRBV13 | . | CLQTGRDTGELFF | TGTCTACAAACAGGCCGAGACACCGGGGAGCTGTTTTTT
. | TRBJ2-1 | TRBV4-2 | . | CASSQDHLSSYNEQFF | TGTGCCAGCAGCCAAGATCATCTTAGCTCCTACAATGAGCAGTTCTTC
. | TRBJ1-5 | TRBV19 | once | CASTLNGGRGNQPQHF | TGTGCCAGTACCCTCAACGGTGGAAGGGGCAATCAGCCCCAGCATTTT
. | TRBJ1-4 | TRBV7-2 | once | CASSLPGGNEKLFF | TGTGCCAGCAGCCTCCCCGGGGGTAATGAAAAACTGTTTTTT
TRBD1 | TRBJ2-2 | TRBV11-1 | . | CASTGTGVRNTGELFF | TGTGCCAGCACTGGGACAGGGGTCCGGAACACCGGGGAGCTGTTTTTT
TRBD1 | TRBJ2-2 | TRBV9 | . | CASSAGQVNTGELFF | TGTGCCAGCAGCGCGGGACAGGTTAACACCGGGGAGCTGTTTTTT
. | TRBJ1-1 | TRBV6-5 | . | CASSHLGGLDTEAFF | TGTGCCAGCAGTCACTTAGGGGGGCTCGACACTGAAGCTTTCTTT
. | TRBJ2-1 | TRBV19 | . | CASSIDRDPNEQFF | TGTGCCAGTAGTATAGACCGGGACCCTAATGAGCAGTTCTTC
TRBD1 | TRBJ1-1 | TRBV23-1 | . | CASSKSLKTGAQNTEAFF | TGCGCCAGCAGTAAGAGCTTAAAGACAGGGGCACAAAACACTGAAGCTTTCTTT
. | TRBJ2-7 | TRBV7-9 | . | CASRPAGSYEQYF | TGTGCCAGCAGGCCAGCGGGTTCCTACGAGCAGTACTTC
TRBD1 | TRBJ1-1 | TRBV6-6 | . | CASMSRDRDTEAFF | TGTGCCAGCATGTCCCGGGACAGGGACACTGAAGCTTTCTTT
. | TRBJ1-4 | TRBV10-3 | . | CAISESTSFSEKLFF | TGTGCCATCAGTGAGTCGACGAGTTTTTCGGAAAAACTGTTTTTT
TRBD1 | TRBJ1-2 | TRBV28 | . | CASSEGAGNYGYTF | TGTGCCAGCAGTGAGGGGGCAGGGAACTATGGCTACACCTTC
. | TRBJ1-1 | TRBV6-1 | . | CASNRQLNTEAFF | TGTGCCAGCAACAGACAGCTGAACACTGAAGCTTTCTTT
. | TRBJ2-7 | TRBV11-2 | . | CASSPGSASYEQYF | TGTGCCAGCAGCCCAGGGAGCGCCTCCTACGAGCAGTACTTC
TRBD2 | TRBJ2-2 | TRBV6-1 | . | CASSVVSSGTGELFF | TGTGCCAGCAGTGTGGTTTCTAGCGGCACCGGGGAGCTGTTTTTT
TRBD1 | TRBJ1-5 | TRBV19 | . | CATDTGTGYNQPQHF | TGTGCCACCGATACCGGGACAGGCTACAATCAGCCCCAGCATTTT
. | TRBJ2-2 | TRBV5-1 | few | CASSLAGTGELFF | TGCGCCAGCAGCTTGGCGGGCACCGGGGAGCTGTTTTTT
TRBD1 | TRBJ1-1 | TRBV29-1 | . | CSVVQGVTEAFF | TGCAGCGTTGTACAGGGGGTCACTGAAGCTTTCTTT
. | TRBJ1-4 | TRBV11-2 | . | CASSQSATNEKLFF | TGTGCCAGCAGCCAATCCGCAACTAATGAAAAACTGTTTTTT
. | TRBJ2-3 | TRBV4-2 | . | CASSERDTQYF | TGTGCCAGCTCCGAGCGGGATACGCAGTATTTT
TRBD2 | TRBJ2-7 | TRBV19 | medium-sized | CASGSGSEQYF | TGTGCCAGTGGGAGCGGGAGCGAGCAGTACTTC
TRBD1 | TRBJ1-6 | TRBV18 | . | CASSRDRGANSPLHF | TGTGCCAGCTCAAGGGACAGGGGGGCAAATTCACCCCTCCACTTT
TRBD1 | TRBJ2-1 | TRBV9 | . | CASLPPGGPYNEQFF | TGTGCCAGCCTACCCCCAGGGGGCCCCTACAATGAGCAGTTCTTC
TRBD1 | TRBJ1-1 | TRBV7-9 | . | CASSAYRGAEAFF | TGTGCCAGCAGCGCTTACAGGGGGGCTGAAGCTTTCTTT
. | TRBJ2-6 | TRBV4-1 | . | CASSLRGSGANVLTF | TGCGCCAGCAGCCTTCGGGGGTCTGGGGCCAACGTCCTGACTTTC
. | TRBJ2-2 | TRBV2 | . | CASRANTGTGELFF | TGTGCCAGCAGGGCCAATACAGGGACCGGGGAGCTGTTTTTT
. | TRBJ2-2 | TRBV7-3 | . | CASSIDNANTGELFF | TGTGCCAGCAGCATTGACAACGCGAACACCGGGGAGCTGTTTTTT
. | TRBJ1-1 | TRBV10-3 | . | CAISEAPYTEAFF | TGTGCCATCAGTGAGGCTCCCTACACTGAAGCTTTCTTT
TRBD1 | TRBJ2-5 | TRBV7-6 | once | CASSPRSGGFQETQYF | TGTGCCAGCAGCCCCCGTTCAGGGGGCTTCCAAGAGACCCAGTACTTC
TRBD2 | TRBJ2-3 | TRBV7-9 | . | CASSSQLAGVGDTQYF | TGTGCCAGCAGCTCACAGTTGGCGGGAGTGGGGGATACGCAGTATTTT
TRBD2 | TRBJ2-3 | TRBV27 | once | CASSLSGLAGTDTQYF | TGTGCCAGCAGTTTATCAGGACTAGCGGGAACAGATACGCAGTATTTT
. | TRBJ2-2 | TRBV2 | . | CASSRDTYTGELFF | TGTGCCAGCAGCAGGGACACTTACACCGGGGAGCTGTTTTTT
TRBD1 | TRBJ1-4 | TRBV7-2 | . | CAIVTGASEKLFF | TGTGCCATCGTGACAGGGGCGAGTGAAAAACTGTTTTTT
TRBD2 | TRBJ2-7 | TRBV5-1 | . | CASSLGGGAPEQYF | TGCGCCAGCAGCTTGGGCGGGGGGGCCCCCGAGCAGTACTTC
. | TRBJ1-1 | TRBV7-5 | . | CVRSDPRDRGDTEAFF | TGTGTCAGAAGCGACCCCCGGGACAGGGGAGACACTGAAGCTTTCTTT
TRBD1 | TRBJ2-7 | TRBV27 | once | CASSPSAGQVYEQYF | TGTGCCAGCAGTCCATCTGCGGGACAGGTCTACGAGCAGTACTTC
. | TRBJ1-2 | TRBV28 | . | CASRPTGTIYGYTF | TGTGCCAGCAGACCGACAGGTACTATCTATGGCTACACCTTC
TRBD1 | TRBJ1-1 | TRBV2 | . | CASSDDRGSTEAFF | TGTGCCAGCAGCGACGACAGGGGGAGCACTGAAGCTTTCTTT
. | TRBJ2-3 | TRBV30 | . | CAWSVTWGTQYF | TGTGCCTGGAGTGTAACCTGGGGTACGCAGTATTTT
. | TRBJ2-5 | TRBV30 | . | CAWSVLDSQETQYF | TGTGCCTGGAGTGTACTTGACAGTCAAGAGACCCAGTACTTC
. | TRBJ2-7 | TRBV28 | . | CASSLYRRSYEQYF | TGTGCCAGCAGTTTATACAGGCGTTCGTACGAGCAGTACTTC
. | TRBJ2-2 | TRBV19 | . | CASSRLAGDTGELFF | TGTGCCAGTAGTAGGTTGGCAGGGGACACCGGGGAGCTGTTTTTT
. | TRBJ2-5 | TRBV6-1 | . | CASSAPGYSQETQYF | TGTGCCAGCTCCGCGCCCGGCTACAGTCAAGAGACCCAGTACTTC
. | TRBJ1-2 | TRBV7-9 | . | CASSLEGNYGYTF | TGTGCCAGCAGCTTAGAAGGGAACTATGGCTACACCTTC
TRBD1 | TRBJ2-7 | TRBV28 | . | CASSSTDRPHYEQYF | TGTGCCAGCAGTTCTACGGACAGGCCTCACTACGAGCAGTACTTC
. | TRBJ2-7 | TRBV7-9 | few | CASRTVGPDNYEQYF | TGTGCCAGCAGAACGGTTGGACCCGATAACTACGAGCAGTACTTC
. | TRBJ1-2 | TRBV25-1 | . | CASSDTGLYGYTF | TGTGCCAGCAGTGACACAGGCCTATATGGCTACACCTTC
. | TRBJ1-1 | TRBV4-2 | . | CASSQGNNGAEAFF | TGTGCCAGCAGCCAAGGAAACAACGGAGCTGAAGCTTTCTTT
. | TRBJ1-2 | TRBV28 | once | CASSLKGWGYTF | TGTGCCAGCAGTTTAAAGGGTTGGGGCTACACCTTC
TRBD2 | TRBJ2-2 | TRBV13 | . | CASSSLAGVDTGELFF | TGTGCCAGCAGCTCTCTAGCGGGAGTTGACACCGGGGAGCTGTTTTTT
. | TRBJ1-6 | TRBV5-4 | . | CASSLIVGGNSPLHF | TGTGCCAGCAGCTTGATAGTGGGTGGGAATTCACCCCTCCACTTT
. | TRBJ1-1 | TRBV7-9 | . | CASSLRTDTEAFF | TGTGCCAGCAGCTTAAGGACCGACACTGAAGCTTTCTTT
. | TRBJ1-6 | TRBV11-2 | once | CASSLYSGSSPYNSPLHF | TGTGCCAGCAGCTTATACAGCGGGTCTAGCCCCTATAATTCACCCCTCCACTTT
. | TRBJ1-5 | TRBV7-9 | few | CASNLVGQPQHF | TGTGCCAGCAACTTAGTAGGGCAGCCCCAGCATTTT
TRBD2 | TRBJ2-3 | TRBV9 | . | CASSVTSGLRGTDTQYF | TGTGCCAGCAGCGTAACTAGCGGGTTGAGGGGCACAGATACGCAGTATTTT